The subject of this entry is one T cell receptor (beta chain). What it binds is unknown. The data derive from a study of cytomegalovirus exposure and HLA in healthy donors. Notes on the study in general: Later on, an analysis showed TCR association rates differing by HLA locus, with DRB1 the most and HLA-C the fewest.

This CDR3 comprises 14 residues. Germline-derived CDR1 and CDR2 are LNHDA and SQIVND (reference sequence). Deletions cut 7 bases from V and 7 bases from J, with 14 bases between. The primer mix had 60 Vbeta and 13 Jbeta primers. Here immunoSEQ multiplex PCR was the method, and the copy in TCRdb shows in-frame clones only, minus some. This sample carries some 200,000 clones, 75% to 90% of them seen once, and the ten largest clones take 6.3%. The chain recombines TRBV19 with TRBJ1-6; perhaps TRBD1 as D (6 bases). Sequencing was carried out using PBMCs. This sequence was found in a man aged 40-49 years in good health and CMV-seropositive. CDR3 protein: CASMAQGWNSPLHF. The CDR3 DNA sequence: TGTGCCAGTATGGCACAGGGATGGAATTCACCCCTCCACTTT.